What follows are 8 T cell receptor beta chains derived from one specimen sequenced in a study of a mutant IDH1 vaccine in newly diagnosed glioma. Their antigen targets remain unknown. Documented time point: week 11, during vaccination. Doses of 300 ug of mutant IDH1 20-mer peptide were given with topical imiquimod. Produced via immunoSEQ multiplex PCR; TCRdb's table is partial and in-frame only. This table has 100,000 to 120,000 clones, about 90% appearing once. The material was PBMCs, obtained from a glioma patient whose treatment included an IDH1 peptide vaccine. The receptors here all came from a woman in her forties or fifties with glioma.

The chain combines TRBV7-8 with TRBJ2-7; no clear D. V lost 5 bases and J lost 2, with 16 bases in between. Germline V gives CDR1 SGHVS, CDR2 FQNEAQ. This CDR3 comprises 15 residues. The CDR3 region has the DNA TGTGCCAGCAGCCCCCGCGTGTTCTCCCCCTACGAGCAGTACTTC. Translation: CASSPRVFSPYEQYF.

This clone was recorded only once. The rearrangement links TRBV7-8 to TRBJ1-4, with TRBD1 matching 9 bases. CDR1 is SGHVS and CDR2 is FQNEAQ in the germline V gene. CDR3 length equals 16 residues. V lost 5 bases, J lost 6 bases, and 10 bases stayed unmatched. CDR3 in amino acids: CASSLEGDREYEKLFF. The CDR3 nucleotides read TGTGCCAGCAGCCTAGAGGGGGACAGGGAATATGAAAAACTGTTTTTT.

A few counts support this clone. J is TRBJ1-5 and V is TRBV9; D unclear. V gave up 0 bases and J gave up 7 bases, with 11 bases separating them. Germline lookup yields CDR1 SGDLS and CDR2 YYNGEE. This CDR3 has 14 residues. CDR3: CASSVGVGKQPQHF. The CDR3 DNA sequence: TGTGCCAGCAGCGTAGGGGTAGGGAAACAGCCCCAGCATTTT.

The CDR3 here is CASSLKGGSTEAFF. CDR3 nucleotides: TGTGCCAGCAGCTTAAAGGGGGGGAGCACTGAAGCTTTCTTT. The chain couples TRBV7-2 to TRBJ1-1; D possibly corresponds to TRBD1 (6 bases). The CDR3 contains 14 residues. The V gene's germline CDR1 is SGHTA and CDR2 FQGNSA. V lost 2 bases to trimming and J lost 4 bases, with 11 bases between them.

The CDR3 protein is CASSIQGQADGYTF. As DNA, the CDR3 is TGCGCCAGCAGCATCCAGGGACAGGCCGATGGCTACACCTTC. The rearrangement links TRBV5-1 to TRBJ1-2; 8 nucleotides agree with TRBD1. Trimming removed 4 bases from V and 6 bases from J; junction bases left unmatched: 8. Germline-derived CDR1 and CDR2 are SGHRS and YFSETQ. There are 14 residues in the CDR3.

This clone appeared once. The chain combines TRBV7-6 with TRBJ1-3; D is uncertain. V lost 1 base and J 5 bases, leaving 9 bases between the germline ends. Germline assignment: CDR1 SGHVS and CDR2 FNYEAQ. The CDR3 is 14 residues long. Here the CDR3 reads CASSLGRSRNTIYF. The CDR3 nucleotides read TGTGCCAGCAGCTTAGGTCGATCCAGAAACACCATATATTTT.

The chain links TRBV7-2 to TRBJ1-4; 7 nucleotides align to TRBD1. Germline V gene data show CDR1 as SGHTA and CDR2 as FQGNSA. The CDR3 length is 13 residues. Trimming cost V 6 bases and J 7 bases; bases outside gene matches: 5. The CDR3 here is CASRQTGVEKLFF. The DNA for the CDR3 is TGTGCCAGCAGGCAAACAGGGGTTGAAAAACTGTTTTTT.

The CDR3: CASSPLAGEETQYF. CDR3 DNA: TGTGCCAGCAGCCCACTAGCGGGAGAAGAGACCCAGTACTTC. The chain has TRBV2 and TRBJ2-5; TRBD2 aligns across 11 bases. J lost 3 bases, V lost 6 bases, and 3 bases had no gene match. This CDR3 is built from 14 residues. Germline V CDR1 and CDR2: SNHLY, FYNNEI.